The clone carrying this T cell receptor beta chain has at least ten counts. Its antigen is unidentified. Template was genomic DNA; TCR beta CDR3 amplified in two multiplex PCR rounds. TRBV and TRBJ genes each had their own specific primers in first-round PCR. TCRdb itself ran the multiplex PCR reads through MiXCR, one entry per CDR3 protein. The sample consists of roughly 14,000 distinct CDR3 sequences, around a quarter of them appearing once. This specimen comes from a study of prognosis after radiotherapy for stage I lung cancer. Notes on the study in general: After stereotactic body radiation therapy, median unique TCR clones were roughly 6,900, down from 10,088. The question of whether the expanded TCR clones were tumor-specific was not determined.

This TCR derives from a donor at least 50 years old with non-small cell lung cancer. The source was PBMCs, collected before or after stereotactic body radiation therapy (not recorded which).

The CDR3 protein is CSATGQLNTEAFF. The CDR3 DNA reads TGCAGTGCCACTGGACAGTTGAACACTGAAGCTTTCTTT. The J gene is TRBJ1-1, the V gene TRBV20-1; possible D gene TRBD1, 6 bases. The CDR3 contains 13 residues. Trimming pared 6 bases from V and 0 bases from J, leaving 11 bases between. CDR1 and CDR2 (germline): DFQATT, SNEGSKA (reference sequence).